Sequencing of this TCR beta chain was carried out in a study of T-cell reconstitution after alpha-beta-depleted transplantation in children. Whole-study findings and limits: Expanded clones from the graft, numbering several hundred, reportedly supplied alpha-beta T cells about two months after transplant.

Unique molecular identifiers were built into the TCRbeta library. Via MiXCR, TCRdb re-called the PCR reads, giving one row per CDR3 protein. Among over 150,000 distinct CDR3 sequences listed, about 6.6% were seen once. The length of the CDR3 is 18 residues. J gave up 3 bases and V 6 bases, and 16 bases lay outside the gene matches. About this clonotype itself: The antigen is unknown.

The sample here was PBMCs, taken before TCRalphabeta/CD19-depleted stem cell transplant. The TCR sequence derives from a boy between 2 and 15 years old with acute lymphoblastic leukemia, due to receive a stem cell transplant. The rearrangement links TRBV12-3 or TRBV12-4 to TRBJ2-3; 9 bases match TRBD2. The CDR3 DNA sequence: TGTGCCAGCAGCAATCCTAGCACGCGGGGGGGGGCGACAGATACGCAGTATTTT. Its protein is CASSNPSTRGGATDTQYF.